The 28 T cell receptor beta chains below come from one sample, sequenced in a study of regulatory T cells in long-lasting Graves disease. Researchers made TCR beta libraries by using iRepertoire HTBI primers and running Arm-PCR on CDR3 regions. TCRdb re-analysed the multiplex PCR reads in MiXCR, keeping a single row per CDR3 protein. Of approximately 560,000 distinct CDR3 sequences listed, around 15% were seen once; the top ten hold 12%. The sample's time point: newly diagnosed GD, antithyroid drugs for less than 3 months. Extracted RNA from PBMCs served as the source of the TCR library. The same specimen was also included in a second study, on T cells in Graves' hyperthyroidism and ophthalmopathy.

The source was peripheral blood mononuclear cells (PBMCs), collected at new diagnosis, from a patient treated with antithyroid drugs. All receptors derive from a man between 18 and 29 years old with Graves disease.

This clonotype turned up a few times. The chain couples TRBV19 to TRBJ2-1, with 9 bases matching TRBD1. J was trimmed by 5 bases and V by 5 bases; bases with no gene match: 4. The CDR3 contains 14 residues. CDR1 and CDR2 from the germline V gene are LNHDA and SQIVND (reference sequence). CDR3: CASSPRTGDNEQFF. The CDR3 DNA is TGTGCCAGTAGTCCCCGGACAGGGGACAATGAGCAGTTCTTC.

This rearrangement joins TRBV9 to TRBJ2-3; the match to TRBD2 covers 8 bases. V shed 2 bases and J 2 bases; nucleotides not matched to a gene: 7. The CDR3 contains 16 residues. Germline loops: CDR1 SGDLS, CDR2 YYNGEE. The CDR3 is CASSVSSTSATDTQYF. The CDR3 DNA reads as TGTGCCAGCAGCGTCTCCTCGACTAGCGCCACAGATACGCAGTATTTT.

This clonotype has more than one count but fewer than ten. The chain has TRBV30 and TRBJ2-3; 11 nucleotides line up with TRBD2. The V gene's germline CDR1 is GTSNPN and CDR2 SVGIG (reference sequence). The CDR3 has 16 amino acids. V dropped 0 bases and J dropped 4; count of bases not matched to a gene: 6. The CDR3 DNA reads TGTGCCTGGAGTGTAACTAGCGGGAGAGTCGCAGATACGCAGTATTTT. Amino acids: CAWSVTSGRVADTQYF.

There are a few counts of this clonotype. The chain employs TRBV27 and TRBJ2-7, with TRBD2 matching over 9 bases. Trimming at V came to 5 bases and at J to 3 bases, leaving 5 bases not matched to a gene. CDR1 and CDR2 (germline): MNHEY, SMNVEV (reference sequence). This CDR3 is built from 14 residues. Here the CDR3 DNA reads TGTGCCAGCAGTATAGCGGGAGTTGGCTACGAGCAGTACTTC. This translates into CASSIAGVGYEQYF.

This clonotype has a count of ten or more. CDR3 sequence reads: CASSESGYGEETQYF. CDR3 bases: TGTGCCAGCAGCGAGAGCGGGTACGGGGAAGAGACCCAGTACTTC. The rearrangement links TRBV12-3 or TRBV12-4 to TRBJ2-5, with D possibly matching TRBD2 (6 bases). V lost 6 bases and J lost 3, with 17 bases in between. The CDR3 consists of 15 residues.

This clonotype occurred many times. The chain links TRBV2 to TRBJ1-1, with TRBD1 as a possible D gene (5 bases). CDR3 length: 14 residues. Trimming left V 0 bases short and J 5 bases short, with 10 bases between. Germline CDR1 SNHLY, CDR2 FYNNEI. The CDR3 nucleotides are TGTGCCAGCAGTGAAGCGCTGGGGGGAACTGAAGCTTTCTTT. Protein sequence: CASSEALGGTEAFF.

This chain uses TRBV20-1 with TRBJ2-7; 9 positions agree with TRBD1. Germline loops: CDR1 DFQATT, CDR2 SNEGSKA (reference sequence). Unmatched junction bases numbered 14, after V lost 6 bases and J lost 2 bases. The CDR3 is 16 residues long. The CDR3 here is CSASPRGQGPPYEQYF. The CDR3 DNA reads TGCAGTGCCTCCCCGAGGGGACAGGGCCCTCCCTACGAGCAGTACTTC.

This clonotype was seen a handful of times. This chain uses TRBV7-9 with TRBJ1-1, with 7 positions matching TRBD1. This CDR3 has 14 residues. Germline values: CDR1 SEHNR, CDR2 FQNEAQ (reference sequence). Trimming at V came to 7 bases and at J to 1 base, leaving 6 bases not matched to a gene. CDR3 nucleotide sequence: TGTGCCAGCAACCCCGACAGGGCGAACACTGAAGCTTTCTTT. It is translated as CASNPDRANTEAFF.

This clonotype was recorded many times. V and J are TRBV30 and TRBJ1-1, with a possible D match to TRBD1 (5 bases). This CDR3 contains 12 residues. Germline V gene sequence: CDR1 GTSNPN, CDR2 SVGIG (reference sequence). V lost 4 bases to trimming and J lost 4 bases, with 10 bases between them. The DNA of the CDR3 is TGTGCCTGGAAGGCAGGGCTCACTGAAGCTTTCTTT. Amino acid sequence: CAWKAGLTEAFF.

This clonotype came up a few times. This chain connects TRBV12-3 or TRBV12-4 to TRBJ1-4, with TRBD1 as a possible D gene (5 bases). V lost 7 bases and J 2 bases, leaving 14 bases between the germline ends. This CDR3 spans 15 amino acids. CDR3 sequence: CASTPGLGTNEKLFF. The DNA for the CDR3 is TGTGCCAGCACCCCAGGGTTGGGGACTAATGAAAAACTGTTTTTT.

The chain couples TRBV15 to TRBJ2-5, with D maybe TRBD1 (5 bases). Germline loops: CDR1 LNHNV, CDR2 YYDKDF (reference sequence). V shed 0 bases and J shed 4 bases, with 9 bases lying between them. The CDR3 totals 14 residues. The CDR3 sequence is CATSRDPQGETQYF. The CDR3 DNA follows: TGTGCCACCAGCAGAGATCCGCAGGGAGAGACCCAGTACTTC.

This clonotype has ten or more counts. CDR3 protein: CASSRQGGGQPQHF. The CDR3 DNA reads as TGTGCCAGCAGCCGACAGGGTGGCGGTCAGCCCCAGCATTTT. This rearrangement joins TRBV3-1 to TRBJ1-5, with 7 bases identical to TRBD1. Trimming removed 4 bases from V and 6 bases from J; junction bases left unmatched: 6. Germline assignment: CDR1 LGHDT and CDR2 YNNKEL (reference sequence). The CDR3 extends over 14 amino acids.

There are a few counts of this clonotype. The V gene is TRBV9, the J gene TRBJ1-3; unclear D gene. Germline CDR1 and CDR2: SGDLS and YYNGEE. The CDR3 runs to 14 residues. Trimming pared 3 bases from V and 2 bases from J, leaving 9 bases between. This CDR3 reads CASSAGPTGNTIYF. The CDR3 bases are TGTGCCAGCAGCGCGGGCCCTACTGGAAACACCATATATTTT.

J is TRBJ2-7 and V is TRBV9, with D perhaps TRBD1 (7 bases). The CDR3 contains 16 residues. Germline-derived CDR1 and CDR2 are SGDLS and YYNGEE. V was cut by 3 bases and J by 1 base, with 17 bases left in between. The CDR3 nucleotides are TGTGCCAGCAGCGCGGAGCAGGGGGGATATTCCTACGAGCAGTACTTC. Its protein product is CASSAEQGGYSYEQYF.

Only a few counts were recorded for this clonotype. Sequence at one end of the junction differs from germline and may be a read error. The chain has TRBV5-1 and TRBJ2-5; D is undetermined. The CDR3 is 15 amino acids. CDR1 SGHRS and CDR2 YFSETQ come from the germline V gene. This CDR3 is CASSLMFAPRKTQYF. CDR3 DNA: TGTGCCAGCAGCTTGATGTTCGCCCCCCGTAAGACCCAGTACTTC. Supplemented by reference TRBV5-1 and TRBJ2-5, the full variable domain reads KAGVTQTPRYLIKTRGQQVTLSCSPISGHRSVSWYQQTPGQGLQFLFEYFSETQRNKGNFPGRFSGRQFSNSRSEMNVSTLELGDSALYLCASSLMFAPRKTQYFGPGTRLLVL.

This clonotype showed up just a few times. One end of the junction does not line up with germline, which may come from a read error. V is TRBV29-1 and J is TRBJ2-2; 7 bases are a match to TRBD1. The CDR3 is 16 residues long. The V gene's germline CDR1 is SQVTM and CDR2 ANQGSEA. CDR3 in DNA: TGCAGCGTGGAAGCCCCCGGGACAGCAACCACCGGGGAGCTGTTTTTT. It encodes CSVEAPGTATTGELFF.

On this clonotype itself: One base away lies a much larger clone, so this may be a sequencing read error. This sequence joins TRBV3-1 and TRBJ2-7, with 7 bases lining up with TRBD2. V lost 4 bases and J lost 1; bases outside the gene matches: 16. Germline V gene data show CDR1 as LGHDT and CDR2 as YNNKEL (reference sequence). This CDR3 has 18 amino acids. CDR3 nucleotide sequence: TGTGCCAGCAGCCTACCAAAGACTCGCGGGAGTAAGTCCTACGAGCAGTACTTC. Translated: CASSLPKTRGSKSYEQYF.

At least ten counts were recorded for this clonotype. The genes are TRBV7-9 and TRBJ2-5; D is unresolved. Looked up from germline, CDR1 is SEHNR and CDR2 is FQNEAQ (reference sequence). This CDR3 has 13 residues. V shed 1 base and J shed 1 base, with 4 bases lying between them. This chain's CDR3 is CASSLGSQETQYF. The DNA for the CDR3 is TGTGCCAGCAGCTTAGGAAGCCAAGAGACCCAGTACTTC.

This chain joins TRBV19 and TRBJ1-1, with 9 bases aligning to TRBD1. The CDR3 runs to 15 residues. After removal of 3 bases from V and 8 bases from J, the junction contained 10 bases not matched to a gene. CDR1 and CDR2 (germline): LNHDA, SQIVND (reference sequence). The CDR3: CASSIPGQGKGEAFF. CDR3 nucleotides: TGTGCCAGTAGTATCCCCGGACAGGGGAAGGGGGAAGCTTTCTTT.

This clonotype was seen only a few times. This chain joins TRBV3-1 and TRBJ1-5; D remains ambiguous. The germline gives CDR1 LGHDT, CDR2 YNNKEL (reference sequence). The CDR3 consists of 14 residues. V lost 0 bases, J lost 9 bases, and 12 bases lay in between. CDR3 sequence reads: CASSQDPMAGPQHF. The CDR3 DNA sequence: TGTGCCAGCAGCCAAGATCCCATGGCGGGGCCCCAGCATTTT.

There are many counts of this clonotype. This chain links TRBV6-1 with TRBJ2-7, with a weak D call TRBD2 (5 bases). The CDR3 contains 12 residues. From germline, CDR1 is MNHNS and CDR2 SASEGT. V was pared by 6 bases and J by 6 bases, with 12 bases between. The CDR3: CASSFDYGEQYF. The CDR3 DNA follows: TGTGCCAGCAGCTTCGACTACGGCGAGCAGTACTTC.

To note about this clonotype: This sequence may be a read error, since a much larger clone differs from it by one base. The chain recombines TRBV20-1 with TRBJ2-1; 9 nucleotides line up with TRBD2. CDR3 length equals 13 residues. The germline CDR1 and CDR2 sequences are DFQATT and SNEGSKA (reference sequence). The CDR3 loop is CGARDLREGRGFF. Written as DNA, the CDR3 is TGCGGTGCTAGAGATCTGCGGGAGGGCCGGGGGTTCTTC.

The V and J genes are TRBV28 and TRBJ2-7; TRBD1 agrees at 7 bases. From germline, CDR1 is MDHEN and CDR2 SYDVKM. V dropped 3 bases and J dropped 2; count of bases not matched to a gene: 7. The CDR3 extends over 15 amino acids. The CDR3 region has the DNA TGTGCCAGCAGTTTGGGGACAGTATTCACCTACGAGCAGTACTTC. Amino acids: CASSLGTVFTYEQYF.

V is TRBV28 and J is TRBJ2-2; a weak D match, TRBD1 (7 bases). The CDR3 loop spans 14 amino acids. Germline V CDR1 and CDR2: MDHEN, SYDVKM. Trimming stripped 7 bases from V and 7 bases from J, with 16 bases between. The chain's CDR3 is CASKRAGGIGELFF. The CDR3 DNA sequence: TGTGCCAGCAAGAGGGCAGGGGGGATCGGGGAGCTGTTTTTT. Full variable domain (remainder filled in from reference TRBV28 and TRBJ2-2): DVKVTQSSRYLVKRTGEKVFLECVQDMDHENMFWYRQDPGLGLRLIYFSYDVKMKEKGDIPEGYSVSREKKERFSLILESASTNQTSMYLCASKRAGGIGELFFGEGSRLTVL.

This clonotype occurred a few times. The V and J genes are TRBV4-2 and TRBJ2-7; D is undetermined. Germline V CDR1 and CDR2: LGHNA, YNFKEQ. This CDR3 contains 14 residues. Trimming left V 0 bases short and J 3 bases short, with 9 bases between. The CDR3 sequence is CASSQDWSSYEQYF. In nucleotides, the CDR3 is TGTGCCAGCAGCCAAGATTGGTCGAGCTACGAGCAGTACTTC.

This clonotype showed up just a few times. This chain uses TRBV13 with TRBJ2-1; no clear D. Germline CDR1 PRHDT, CDR2 FYEKMQ (reference sequence). The V end was cut by 2 bases, the J end by 9 bases, with 17 bases between. This CDR3 region has 15 residues. The CDR3 spells CASSLRAGWVSEQFF. The CDR3 coding sequence is TGTGCCAGCAGCTTAAGGGCAGGTTGGGTCAGTGAGCAGTTCTTC.

This clonotype appeared many times. J is TRBJ2-1 and V is TRBV13, with 10 bases that match TRBD1. The CDR3 extends over 14 amino acids. Looked up from germline, CDR1 is PRHDT and CDR2 is FYEKMQ (reference sequence). V gave up 5 bases and J gave up 9 bases; unmatched junction bases: 7. For the CDR3, the DNA is TGTGCCAGCAGCCCCGAGACAGGGGGCACTGAGCAGTTCTTC. Translating it yields CASSPETGGTEQFF. Using reference TRBV13 and TRBJ2-1 for the parts outside the CDR3, the full variable domain is AAGVIQSPRHLIKEKRETATLKCYPIPRHDTVYWYQQGPGQDPQFLISFYEKMQSDKGSIPDRFSAQQFSDYHSELNMSSLELGDSALYFCASSPETGGTEQFFGPGTRLTVL.

This clonotype has a count of ten or more. The chain recombines TRBV27 with TRBJ2-3, with TRBD2 identical over 7 bases. V shed 3 bases, J shed 4 bases, and the junction held 10 bases outside the gene matches. This CDR3 has 16 amino acids. The V gene's germline CDR1 is MNHEY and CDR2 SMNVEV (reference sequence). The CDR3 nucleotides are TGTGCCAGCAGTTTGCGCCGCAAGCGGGACCCAGATACGCAGTATTTT. Residues: CASSLRRKRDPDTQYF.